The next 9 T cell receptor beta chains were all read from a single sample in a study of Graves' ophthalmopathy and Graves' hyperthyroidism. Amplification targeted the TCR beta CDR3 regions, with RNA transcripts as the source material. HTBI primers were used in a first-round RT-PCR, which preceded a second-round multiplex PCR. Each CDR3 protein is one row after TCRdb ran MiXCR on the multiplex PCR reads. The sample lists over a million distinct CDR3 sequences; approximately 35% were seen once. Sequencing was performed on peripheral blood or thyroid tissue (not recorded which). Receptors originate from an adult man with Graves' hyperthyroidism.

This clonotype was recorded at least ten times. The chain couples TRBV7-9 to TRBJ2-7; weak D call: TRBD1 (5 bases). The length of the CDR3 is 12 residues. CDR1 is SEHNR and CDR2 is FQNEAQ in the germline V gene (reference sequence). Trimming removed 8 bases at V and 1 base at J, with 9 bases between. CDR3 loop: CASARESYEQYF. The CDR3 DNA reads TGTGCCAGCGCCAGGGAATCCTACGAGCAGTACTTC. Looking up the rest from reference TRBV7-9 and TRBJ2-7 gives the full variable domain: DTGVSQNPRHKITKRGQNVTFRCDPISEHNRLYWYRQTLGQGPEFLTYFQNEAQLEKSRLLSDRFSAERPKGSFSTLEIQRTEQGDSAMYLCASARESYEQYFGPGTRLTVT.

This chain joins TRBV10-3 and TRBJ1-1; TRBD1 matches at 8 bases. The trim removed 0 bases at V and 2 bases at J, leaving 20 bases unmatched. CDR1 is ENHRY, CDR2 SYGVKD, per germline. The CDR3 length is 21 residues. The CDR3 nucleotides are TGTGCCATCAGTGAGTCGACGTCCCGACCAACTGCTGGACAGGGTAACACTGAAGCTTTCTTT. Its translation is CAISESTSRPTAGQGNTEAFF.

The table lists this clonotype with many counts. J is TRBJ1-5 and V is TRBV15, with 8 bases aligning to TRBD1. The CDR3 sequence is 14 residues long. CDR1 and CDR2 from the germline V gene are LNHNV and YYDKDF (reference sequence). J was trimmed by 6 bases and V by 6 bases; bases with no gene match: 7. CDR3 coding DNA: TGTGCCACCAGGAGGCACAGGGGGTCTCAGCCCCAGCATTTT. As protein: CATRRHRGSQPQHF.

As regards this clonotype: A much larger clone differs by one base, so this may be a read error. The chain is built from TRBV20-1 and TRBJ2-7; the D gene is possibly TRBD2 (6 bases). The V and J ends lost 1 base and 10 bases respectively, with 26 bases between them. CDR3 length: 16 residues. Germline values: CDR1 DFQATT, CDR2 SNEGSKA (reference sequence). CDR3 coding DNA: TGCAGTGCTAGAGTTCGCCGGGACCTAGCGTGGGAGGCCCAGTACTTC. Translated, it gives CSARVRRDLAWEAQYF.

This clonotype was detected many times. This chain links TRBV7-3 with TRBJ2-5, with D perhaps TRBD1 (5 bases). This CDR3 comprises 16 residues. Trimming took 2 bases from V and 5 from J, leaving 18 bases between them. CDR1 SGHTA and CDR2 FQGTGA come from the germline V gene. For the CDR3, the DNA is TGTGCCAGCAGCTTAGGCAGGGTCGGGTCCCGGGAGACCCAGTACTTC. It translates to CASSLGRVGSRETQYF.

This clonotype has ten or more counts. The rearrangement joins TRBV7-8 to TRBJ1-6; possible D gene TRBD1, 5 bases. Per germline, CDR1 SGHVS and CDR2 FQNEAQ. Trimming removed 5 bases from V and 8 bases from J, with 10 bases in between. The CDR3 extends over 13 amino acids. Written as DNA, the CDR3 is TGTGCCAGCAGCCCAATCAGGGATTCACCCCTCCACTTT. Encoded protein: CASSPIRDSPLHF.

This clonotype turned up a few times. The V and J genes are TRBV2 and TRBJ2-5; D not resolved. V was cut by 10 bases and J by 7 bases, with 10 bases left in between. CDR1 is SNHLY and CDR2 is FYNNEI in the germline V gene. The CDR3 is 10 residues long. The CDR3 DNA is TGTGCCACTGGCAGGTCGACCCAGTACTTC. Amino acids: CATGRSTQYF.

In this sample, this clonotype turned up once. The chain is built from TRBV20-1 and TRBJ1-6; D gene unclear. Germline V gene sequence: CDR1 DFQATT, CDR2 SNEGSKA (reference sequence). CDR3 length equals 15 residues. V lost 1 base and J 11 bases, leaving 18 bases between the germline ends. The CDR3 DNA reads TGCAGTGCTAGAGGGAGGGCGCGGGAGAATGCACCCCTCCACTTT. Its translation: CSARGRARENAPLHF.

This clonotype was counted a few times. The V call is TRBV19, the J call TRBJ2-2, with D perhaps given as TRBD1 or TRBD2 (5 bases each). The ends were cut back, 4 bases at V and 5 bases at J, with 23 bases in the middle. Germline CDR1 reads LNHDA; CDR2 reads SQIVND (reference sequence). This CDR3 is 18 amino acids long. The CDR3 here is CASSSPYFGTGTTGELFF. The CDR3 coding sequence is TGTGCCAGTAGTAGTCCCTACTTCGGGACGGGTACAACCGGGGAGCTGTTTTTT.